These 7 T cell receptor beta chains share one sample of origin, sequenced in a study of blood T cell repertoires in COVID-19. Produced via immunoSEQ multiplex PCR; TCRdb's table is partial and in-frame only. The table shows fewer than 250,000 clones, with roughly four fifths occurring only once. Specimen: peripheral blood. Every receptor here comes from a woman aged 70 to 79 with acute or convalescent COVID-19.

This rearrangement joins TRBV2 to TRBJ1-3; D not resolved. From germline, CDR1 is SNHLY and CDR2 FYNNEI. The CDR3 length is 15 residues. V lost 4 bases and J lost 4, with 14 bases in between. The CDR3 spells CASSVEGMEGNTIYF. The DNA for the CDR3 is TGTGCCAGCAGTGTTGAGGGTATGGAAGGAAACACCATATATTTT.

The chain links TRBV19 to TRBJ1-2, with unresolved D. The CDR3 is 14 amino acids. CDR1 is LNHDA and CDR2 is SQIVND in the germline V gene (reference sequence). The V end lost 3 bases, the J end lost 6 bases, and 14 bases lay between the germline ends. CDR3 nucleotide sequence: TGTGCCAGTAGTATCAACGTGGCTCATGATGGCTACACCTTC. It specifies CASSINVAHDGYTF.

The chain is built from TRBV10-3 and TRBJ1-2, with D possibly being TRBD1 (6 bases). Germline CDR1 is ENHRY and CDR2 is SYGVKD. V was pared by 7 bases and J by 4 bases, with 13 bases between. This CDR3 region has 13 residues. CDR3 sequence (DNA): TGTGCCATCACCGAAGGACAGCCCTATGGCTACACCTTC. It encodes CAITEGQPYGYTF.

The count of this clone is one. The chain employs TRBV21-1 and TRBJ2-7; TRBD2 was called by the table and not checked on the DNA. TRBV21-1 is marked as a pseudogene. The CDR3 covers 11 residues. The CDR3 loop reads CASEGPGGVYF. The CDR3 nucleotides read TGTGCCAGCGAGGGACCGGGCGGGGTGTACTTC.

This clone has just one count. The chain uses TRBV4-2 and TRBJ1-5; D remains unclear. This CDR3 spans 14 amino acids. V lost 1 base to trimming and J lost 0 bases, with 4 bases between them. From germline, CDR1 is LGHNA and CDR2 YNFKEQ. The CDR3 coding sequence is TGTGCCAGCAGCCAAGCCGGTAGCAATCAGCCCCAGCATTTT. Translated, it gives CASSQAGSNQPQHF.

The V and J genes are TRBV4-2 and TRBJ1-3, with D perhaps TRBD1 (6 bases). V lost 3 bases and J lost 0, with 12 bases in between. This CDR3 spans 16 amino acids. CDR1 LGHNA and CDR2 YNFKEQ come from the germline V gene. The CDR3: CASSQPDRSSGNTIYF. The CDR3 region has the DNA TGTGCCAGCAGCCAGCCGGACAGAAGCTCTGGAAACACCATATATTTT.

The table lists this clone with a few counts. The J gene is TRBJ1-6, the V gene TRBV14; 7 nucleotides agree with TRBD1. Germline trimming cut 4 bases from V and 10 bases from J; bases unmatched to any gene: 10. This CDR3 region has 15 residues. The V gene's germline CDR1 is SGHDN and CDR2 FVKESK. CDR3 nucleotide sequence: TGTGCCAGCAGCCCGGCGACAGGGTTTAGGTCACCCCTCCACTTT. It is translated as CASSPATGFRSPLHF.